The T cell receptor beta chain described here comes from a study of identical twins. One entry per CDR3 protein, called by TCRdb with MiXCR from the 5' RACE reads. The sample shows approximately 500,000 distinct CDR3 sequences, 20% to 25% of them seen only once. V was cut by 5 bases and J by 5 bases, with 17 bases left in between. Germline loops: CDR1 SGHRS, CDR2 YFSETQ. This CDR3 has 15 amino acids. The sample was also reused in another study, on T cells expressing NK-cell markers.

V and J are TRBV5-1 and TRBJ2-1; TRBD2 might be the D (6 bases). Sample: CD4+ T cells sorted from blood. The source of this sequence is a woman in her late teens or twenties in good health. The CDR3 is CASSWGTPINNEQFF. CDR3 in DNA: TGCGCCAGCAGTTGGGGGACTCCTATTAACAATGAGCAGTTCTTC.